This is a list of T cell receptor beta chains from one sample in a study of regulatory T cells in long-lasting Graves disease. MiXCR was run by TCRdb on the multiplex PCR reads, yielding one entry per CDR3 protein. The sample has 440,000 or so distinct CDR3 sequences, just under 15% seen once; the top ten hold over 15%. The same data also contributed to another study, on T cells in Graves' hyperthyroidism and ophthalmopathy.

Sequenced material: peripheral blood mononuclear cells (PBMCs), taken at new diagnosis, from a patient treated with antithyroid drugs. Every receptor here comes from a woman in her twenties or thirties with Graves disease. CDR3s include the opening cysteine and the closing phenylalanine or tryptophan. Each record gives: CDR3 DNA, CDR3 protein, V gene, D gene, clone size, J gene. A D gene is named only where the DNA matches it firmly. Size tells how often a clone was seen (once, few, many) or the class of an expanded clone, and some rows leave it out.

cdr3_nt: TGCAGTGCTAGAGGGAAGGGAGGACCCACAGATACGCAGTATTTT
cdr3_aa: CSARGKGGPTDTQYF
v_call: TRBV20-1
d_call: .
clone_size: many
j_call: TRBJ2-3

cdr3_nt: TGTGCCAGCAGCCGGTCTCGACCAGAGAACACTGAAGCTTTCTTT
cdr3_aa: CASSRSRPENTEAFF
v_call: TRBV3-1
d_call: .
clone_size: many
j_call: TRBJ1-1

cdr3_nt: TGTGCCAGCAGTGGAACGGACGGAACTCGTTTGAACACTGAAGCTTTCTTT
cdr3_aa: CASSGTDGTRLNTEAFF
v_call: TRBV28
d_call: .
clone_size: few
j_call: TRBJ1-1

cdr3_nt: TGTGCCAGCAGTGTCTTAAATGAGCAGTTCTTC
cdr3_aa: CASSVLNEQFF
v_call: TRBV2
d_call: .
clone_size: many
j_call: TRBJ2-1

cdr3_nt: TGTGCCAGCAGCTTAGGGGCTAGCGGGAGGCCCGATGAGCAGTTCTTC
cdr3_aa: CASSLGASGRPDEQFF
v_call: TRBV7-9
d_call: TRBD2
clone_size: .
j_call: TRBJ2-1

cdr3_nt: TGCGCCAGCAGCTTAGACCTCCAGGGTGGGCGAGAGACCCAGTACTTC
cdr3_aa: CASSLDLQGGRETQYF
v_call: TRBV5-1
d_call: .
clone_size: many
j_call: TRBJ2-5

cdr3_nt: TGTGCCTGGAGTGGGGGAGAGCGCAATCAGCCCCAGCATTTT
cdr3_aa: CAWSGGERNQPQHF
v_call: TRBV30
d_call: .
clone_size: few
j_call: TRBJ1-5

cdr3_nt: TGTGCCAGCAGTTTAAATCAGGGGGGTAAATACGAGCAGTACTTC
cdr3_aa: CASSLNQGGKYEQYF
v_call: TRBV28
d_call: .
clone_size: many
j_call: TRBJ2-7

cdr3_nt: TGTGCCAGCAGTTACCGGGACGTGTGGATGAACACTGAAGCTTTCTTT
cdr3_aa: CASSYRDVWMNTEAFF
v_call: TRBV6-5
d_call: .
clone_size: many
j_call: TRBJ1-1

cdr3_nt: TGTGCCAGCCGGCCCCCGGGAGGAGACACCGGGGAGCTGTTTTTT
cdr3_aa: CASRPPGGDTGELFF
v_call: TRBV2
d_call: TRBD2
clone_size: many
j_call: TRBJ2-2

cdr3_nt: TGTGCCAGCAGTTTAAATAAAATCGGGACCCAGCACGAGCAGTACTTC
cdr3_aa: CASSLNKIGTQHEQYF
v_call: TRBV28
d_call: .
clone_size: many
j_call: TRBJ2-7

cdr3_nt: TGTGCCAGCAGTCTAGGTTTCGGGGGCGCGGGCAATCAGCCCCAGCATTTT
cdr3_aa: CASSLGFGGAGNQPQHF
v_call: TRBV12-3/TRBV12-4
d_call: .
clone_size: many
j_call: TRBJ1-5

cdr3_nt: TGTGCCAGCAGGACTAGCGGGACATCCTACGAGCAGTACTTC
cdr3_aa: CASRTSGTSYEQYF
v_call: TRBV2
d_call: TRBD2
clone_size: many
j_call: TRBJ2-7

cdr3_nt: TGCGCCAGCAGCGCGGACACGGGCCCCGTAGATACGCAGTATTTT
cdr3_aa: CASSADTGPVDTQYF
v_call: TRBV5-1
d_call: .
clone_size: many
j_call: TRBJ2-3

cdr3_nt: TGTGCCACTCAAGACGGGGATTTCTACGAGCAGTACTTC
cdr3_aa: CATQDGDFYEQYF
v_call: TRBV19
d_call: .
clone_size: many
j_call: TRBJ2-7

cdr3_nt: TGTGCCTGGAGTGTAGGCGGCCATCGACCCCTCTCTTACAATGAGCAGTTCTTC
cdr3_aa: CAWSVGGHRPLSYNEQFF
v_call: TRBV30
d_call: .
clone_size: many
j_call: TRBJ2-1

cdr3_nt: TGTGCCAGCAGGGACAGCGCTAATTCACCCCTCCACTTT
cdr3_aa: CASRDSANSPLHF
v_call: TRBV28
d_call: .
clone_size: few
j_call: TRBJ1-6

cdr3_nt: TGTGCCGAGGCCCCGGCGAACACTGAAGCTTTCTTT
cdr3_aa: CAEAPANTEAFF
v_call: TRBV7-9
d_call: .
clone_size: .
j_call: TRBJ1-1

cdr3_nt: TGCGCCAGCAGCGGAGCCGGGACAGGGGTGGGTGAGCAGTACTTC
cdr3_aa: CASSGAGTGVGEQYF
v_call: TRBV5-1
d_call: TRBD1
clone_size: many
j_call: TRBJ2-7

cdr3_nt: TGTGCCAGCCAGGATGTGGGTAGCAATCAGCCCCAGCATTTT
cdr3_aa: CASQDVGSNQPQHF
v_call: TRBV2
d_call: .
clone_size: many
j_call: TRBJ1-5

cdr3_nt: TGTGCCAGTAGTGGGTCCGTTGGACTAGCGGGAGTTAGGGAGCAGTACTTC
cdr3_aa: CASSGSVGLAGVREQYF
v_call: TRBV19
d_call: TRBD2
clone_size: few
j_call: TRBJ2-7

cdr3_nt: TGTGCTAGTACTCTTTGGGCTGGCGATGAGCAGTTCTTC
cdr3_aa: CASTLWAGDEQFF
v_call: TRBV12-5
d_call: .
clone_size: .
j_call: TRBJ2-1

cdr3_nt: TGTGCCAGTGCCCGGGTCGGGGTAGCTTATGGCTACACCTTC
cdr3_aa: CASARVGVAYGYTF
v_call: TRBV19
d_call: .
clone_size: many
j_call: TRBJ1-2

cdr3_nt: TGTGCCAGCAAAAAAGAAGGGCTAGCGGGAGGGCTAACAGATACGCAGTATTTT
cdr3_aa: CASKKEGLAGGLTDTQYF
v_call: TRBV2
d_call: TRBD2
clone_size: .
j_call: TRBJ2-3

cdr3_nt: TGTGCCAGCAGTGCCGGGACTAGCGGGATGAATGAGCAGTTCTTC
cdr3_aa: CASSAGTSGMNEQFF
v_call: TRBV28
d_call: TRBD2
clone_size: many
j_call: TRBJ2-1

cdr3_nt: TGTGCCAGCACCATTAAAACTAGCGGGTATAACAATGAGCAGTTCTTC
cdr3_aa: CASTIKTSGYNNEQFF
v_call: TRBV6-1
d_call: TRBD2
clone_size: many
j_call: TRBJ2-1